The 30 T cell receptor beta chains in this list originate from one sample, sequenced in a study of blood T cell repertoires in COVID-19. TCRdb's copy holds only in-frame clones and misses some; the assay was immunoSEQ multiplex PCR. The sample holds 250,000 to 300,000 clones, 86% seen once. The sample comprised peripheral blood. These TCRs come from a woman in her 30s with active or convalescent COVID-19.

For this clone: Other DNA sequences in this sample translate to the same CDR3. This rearrangement joins TRBV5-4 to TRBJ2-3; 9 bases align to TRBD2. CDR1 and CDR2 (germline): SGHNT, YYREEE (reference sequence). The CDR3 has 16 amino acids. V lost 0 bases to trimming and J lost 1 base; unmatched junction nucleotides: 3. The CDR3 region is CASSLAASGGTDTQYF. DNA of the CDR3: TGTGCCAGCAGCTTGGCGGCTAGCGGGGGCACAGATACGCAGTATTTT.

The J gene is TRBJ1-5, the V gene TRBV19; TRBD1 matches at 9 bases. The closer fit of TRBJ2-3 to the DNA end suggests the J call may be wrong. This CDR3 comprises 15 residues. Per germline, CDR1 LNHDA and CDR2 SQIVND (reference sequence). The CDR3 DNA is TGTGCCAGTAGCTTAAACACCGGGACAGGGTTTCCCCAGTATTTT. It codes for CASSLNTGTGFPQYF.

The gene calls are TRBV20-1 and TRBJ2-5; D gene uncertain. Trimming pared 6 bases from V and 1 base from J, leaving 3 bases between. The CDR3 consists of 10 residues. Germline V gene data show CDR1 as DFQATT and CDR2 as SNEGSKA (reference sequence). This CDR3 reads CSARQETQYF. The DNA of the CDR3 is TGCAGTGCCCGCCAAGAGACCCAGTACTTC.

J is TRBJ1-2 and V is TRBV5-1; 10 positions agree with TRBD1. Germline-derived CDR1 and CDR2 are SGHRS and YFSETQ. The CDR3 is 13 amino acids. The J segment lost 5 bases and the V segment lost 3 bases, leaving 1 base of the junction unmatched. CDR3 residues: CASSWGQGYGYTF. CDR3 DNA: TGCGCCAGCAGCTGGGGACAGGGGTATGGCTACACCTTC.

The chain combines TRBV4-2 with TRBJ1-1; possible D gene TRBD1, 5 bases. Per the germline V gene, CDR1 is LGHNA and CDR2 is YNFKEQ. This CDR3 has 15 residues. Trimming took off 0 bases at V and 3 bases at J, with 11 bases between the two ends. The CDR3 region is CASSQELSGYTEAFF. The CDR3 DNA follows: TGTGCCAGCAGCCAAGAGCTTTCAGGGTACACTGAAGCTTTCTTT.

The rearrangement joins TRBV7-3 to TRBJ1-6; D is unclear. The CDR3 sequence is 16 residues long. The V gene's germline CDR1 is SGHTA and CDR2 FQGTGA. The V end was cut by 5 bases, the J end by 8 bases, with 19 bases between. The CDR3 loop is CASSLAPRGGDSPLHF. DNA for the CDR3: TGTGCCAGCAGCCTAGCTCCACGGGGTGGCGATTCACCCCTCCACTTT.

This chain links TRBV7-2 with TRBJ2-1, with 8 bases aligning to TRBD1. The CDR3 is made up of 16 amino acids. Germline V gene sequence: CDR1 SGHTA, CDR2 FQGNSA. Unmatched junction bases numbered 18, after V lost 5 bases and J lost 12 bases. CDR3: CASSQTQGGKFSRQFF. The CDR3 DNA reads TGTGCCAGCAGCCAAACACAGGGGGGAAAGTTCTCAAGGCAGTTCTTC.

On this clone: At the DNA level, this CDR3 is encoded by other sequences in the same sample as well. The J gene is TRBJ2-7, the V gene TRBV7-2, with 12 bases fitting TRBD2. This CDR3 comprises 15 residues. V lost 5 bases to trimming and J lost 0 bases; unmatched junction nucleotides: 2. Germline CDR1 is SGHTA and CDR2 is FQGNSA. CDR3 sequence reads: CASSLTSGSSYEQYF. For the CDR3, the DNA is TGTGCCAGCAGCCTGACTAGCGGGAGCTCCTACGAGCAGTACTTC. Drawing the rest from reference TRBV7-2 and TRBJ2-7, the complete variable domain is GAGVSQSPSNKVTEKGKDVELRCDPISGHTALYWYRQSLGQGLEFLIYFQGNSAPDKSGLPSDRFSAERTGGSVSTLTIQRTQQEDSAVYLCASSLTSGSSYEQYFGPGTRLTVT.

The CDR3 region has the DNA TGCGCCAGCAGCTTGGGAGACATTTCTGCAGTTCGGGGCTACACCTTC. Amino acid sequence: CASSLGDISAVRGYTF. The chain links TRBV5-1 to TRBJ1-2, with no clear D. The CDR3 runs 16 residues. V was shortened by 0 bases and J by 8 bases, with 20 bases between the two germline ends. Germline lookup yields CDR1 SGHRS and CDR2 YFSETQ. The full variable domain, its missing parts supplied by reference TRBV5-1 and TRBJ1-2, is KAGVTQTPRYLIKTRGQQVTLSCSPISGHRSVSWYQQTPGQGLQFLFEYFSETQRNKGNFPGRFSGRQFSNSRSEMNVSTLELGDSALYLCASSLGDISAVRGYTFGSGTRLTVV.

V is TRBV30 and J is TRBJ2-7; maybe TRBD1 (5 bases). Trimming stripped 0 bases from V and 0 bases from J, with 15 bases between. The CDR3 is 16 amino acids. CDR1 is GTSNPN and CDR2 is SVGIG in the germline V gene (reference sequence). DNA for the CDR3: TGTGCCTGGAGTGTATTTAGGGCAGGGCGCTCCTACGAGCAGTACTTC. Translated, it gives CAWSVFRAGRSYEQYF.

V and J are TRBV7-3 and TRBJ1-1; D call uncertain. CDR1 is SGHTA, CDR2 FQGTGA, per germline. V dropped 1 base and J dropped 1 base, with 10 bases sitting between them. This CDR3 contains 15 residues. Here the CDR3 reads CASSLIEGANTEAFF. For the CDR3, the DNA is TGTGCCAGCAGCTTAATCGAGGGTGCGAACACTGAAGCTTTCTTT.

J is TRBJ1-1 and V is TRBV9, with 7 bases matching TRBD1. CDR3 length: 14 residues. CDR1 and CDR2 from the germline V gene are SGDLS and YYNGEE. V was pared by 0 bases and J by 5 bases, with 4 bases of the junction left unmatched. The CDR3 DNA follows: TGTGCCAGCAGCGTAGTAGCAGGGGGTACTGAAGCTTTCTTT. Amino acids: CASSVVAGGTEAFF.

This chain joins TRBV30 and TRBJ1-6, with no clear D. Germline CDR1 reads GTSNPN; CDR2 reads SVGIG (reference sequence). The CDR3 runs 12 residues. Trimming took off 4 bases at V and 8 bases at J, with 9 bases between the two ends. CDR3 sequence: CAWKQADSPLHF. As DNA, the CDR3 is TGTGCCTGGAAACAAGCGGATTCACCCCTCCACTTT.

V is TRBV5-8 and J is TRBJ2-3; possible D gene TRBD2, 5 bases. Germline CDR1 and CDR2: SGHTS and YDEGEE. The CDR3 contains 14 residues. The V and J ends lost 4 bases and 0 bases respectively, with 9 bases between them. DNA of the CDR3: TGTGCCAGCAGCCTTAGGAGGAGCACAGATACGCAGTATTTT. Protein: CASSLRRSTDTQYF.

This clone was seen more than once but under ten times. The chain joins TRBV5-4 to TRBJ2-3, with 7 bases aligning to TRBD2. The ends lost 4 bases at V and 3 bases at J; junction bases unmatched: 8. The CDR3 length is 15 residues. Germline assignment: CDR1 SGHNT and CDR2 YYREEE (reference sequence). The DNA for the CDR3 is TGTGCCAGCAGCCCCGGGGGGACCGGAACAGATACGCAGTATTTT. Its protein product is CASSPGGTGTDTQYF.

V usage is TRBV5-1 and J usage is TRBJ1-2, with a tentative D call TRBD1 (6 bases). Germline CDR1 and CDR2: SGHRS and YFSETQ. Trimming stripped 0 bases from V and 2 bases from J, with 11 bases between. This CDR3 has 15 amino acids. The CDR3 protein is CASSLDRVLNYGYTF. The CDR3 DNA reads as TGCGCCAGCAGCTTGGACAGGGTCCTCAACTATGGCTACACCTTC.

This clone occurred a few times. In DNA form, the CDR3 reads TGCGCCAGCAGCAGGGACACCATGAACACTGAAGCTTTCTTT. It encodes CASSRDTMNTEAFF. The chain carries TRBV5-1 and TRBJ1-1; maybe TRBD1 (6 bases). The germline gives CDR1 SGHRS, CDR2 YFSETQ. There are 14 residues in the CDR3. Trimming removed 4 bases at V and 0 bases at J, with 10 bases between. The variable domain in full, completed from reference TRBV5-1 and TRBJ1-1, reads KAGVTQTPRYLIKTRGQQVTLSCSPISGHRSVSWYQQTPGQGLQFLFEYFSETQRNKGNFPGRFSGRQFSNSRSEMNVSTLELGDSALYLCASSRDTMNTEAFFGQGTRLTVV.

This clone came up once. The rearrangement links TRBV9 to TRBJ2-5; D remains unclear. The V end was cut by 0 bases, the J end by 10 bases, with 19 bases between. This CDR3 comprises 15 residues. Germline loops: CDR1 SGDLS, CDR2 YYNGEE. The CDR3 loop reads CASSVARTLESIQYF. The CDR3, as DNA: TGTGCCAGCAGCGTAGCTCGTACTCTAGAATCAATCCAGTACTTC.

The chain has TRBV5-1 and TRBJ2-3, with D perhaps TRBD2 (5 bases). The CDR3 has 17 amino acids. CDR1 is SGHRS and CDR2 is YFSETQ in the germline V gene. V lost 4 bases and J lost 1, with 19 bases in between. CDR3: CASSPNPRGMGTDTQYF. In nucleotides, the CDR3 is TGCGCCAGCAGCCCTAACCCACGAGGGATGGGCACAGATACGCAGTATTTT. Together with reference TRBV5-1 and TRBJ2-3, the CDR3 gives the full variable domain: KAGVTQTPRYLIKTRGQQVTLSCSPISGHRSVSWYQQTPGQGLQFLFEYFSETQRNKGNFPGRFSGRQFSNSRSEMNVSTLELGDSALYLCASSPNPRGMGTDTQYFGPGTRLTVL.

The CDR3, as DNA: TGTGCCATCAGAGGGACAGGGAGCACAGATACGCAGTATTTT. This sequence encodes CAIRGTGSTDTQYF. The chain couples TRBV10-3 to TRBJ2-3; 9 nucleotides match TRBD1. Trimming cost V 6 bases and J 0 bases; bases outside gene matches: 1. This CDR3 contains 14 residues. Germline CDR1 is ENHRY and CDR2 is SYGVKD.

This chain connects TRBV18 to TRBJ1-4; D is uncertain. CDR1 is KGHSH and CDR2 is LQKENI in the germline V gene. There are 17 residues in the CDR3. V dropped 2 bases and J dropped 1 base, with 14 bases sitting between them. The CDR3: CASSPSRSRITNEKLFF. In DNA form, the CDR3 reads TGTGCCAGCTCACCAAGTAGAAGCAGGATAACTAATGAAAAACTGTTTTTT.

V is TRBV13 and J is TRBJ1-1, with D unresolved. This CDR3 is 14 amino acids long. The ends were cut back, 0 bases at V and 5 bases at J, with 10 bases in the middle. The V gene's germline CDR1 is PRHDT and CDR2 FYEKMQ (reference sequence). The CDR3 is CASSLGRVVTEAFF. The CDR3 region has the DNA TGTGCCAGCAGCTTAGGGCGAGTGGTGACTGAAGCTTTCTTT.

The chain employs TRBV5-1 and TRBJ2-1, with TRBD1 identical over 10 bases. J gave up 7 bases and V 4 bases, and 11 bases lay outside the gene matches. The CDR3 extends over 16 amino acids. Germline CDR1 is SGHRS and CDR2 is YFSETQ. The CDR3 is CASSLPGQGFQNEQFF. DNA for the CDR3: TGCGCCAGCAGCCTACCGGGACAGGGGTTTCAAAATGAGCAGTTCTTC.

This chain connects TRBV19 to TRBJ1-1, with D perhaps TRBD1 (5 bases). This CDR3 has 15 amino acids. The V end was cut by 1 base, the J end by 2 bases, with 11 bases between. CDR1 is LNHDA and CDR2 is SQIVND in the germline V gene (reference sequence). DNA for the CDR3: TGTGCCAGTAGTATAGGGGGCTCGATAAACACTGAAGCTTTCTTT. As protein: CASSIGGSINTEAFF.

This clone was seen only a few times. The V and J genes are TRBV6-1 and TRBJ1-1; D not resolved. V dropped 1 base and J dropped 1 base, with 10 bases sitting between them. This CDR3 has 15 amino acids. Per the germline V gene, CDR1 is MNHNS and CDR2 is SASEGT. The CDR3 DNA sequence: TGTGCCAGCAGTGAAGGATCTCGGGGGAACACTGAAGCTTTCTTT. Its protein is CASSEGSRGNTEAFF.

This clone has more than one count but fewer than ten. This rearrangement joins TRBV4-1 to TRBJ2-7; possibly TRBD1 for D (7 bases). The germline CDR1 and CDR2 sequences are MGHRA and YSYEKL. This CDR3 has 17 residues. Deletions cut 0 bases from V and 2 bases from J, with 17 bases between. CDR3 protein: CASSQEAGQGVPYEQYF. CDR3 DNA: TGCGCCAGCAGCCAAGAAGCGGGCCAGGGGGTACCCTACGAGCAGTACTTC.

The chain recombines TRBV18 with TRBJ1-5; maybe TRBD1 (6 bases). The germline V gene has CDR1 KGHSH and CDR2 LQKENI. V lost 4 bases, J lost 7 bases, and 17 bases lay in between. The CDR3 loop spans 15 amino acids. In DNA form, the CDR3 reads TGTGCCAGCTCACAGGGGGACGGGGCCAGCCAGCCCCAGCATTTT. Amino acids: CASSQGDGASQPQHF. Based on the CDR3 plus reference TRBV18 and TRBJ1-5, the full variable domain is NAGVMQNPRHLVRRRGQEARLRCSPMKGHSHVYWYRQLPEEGLKFMVYLQKENIIDESGMPKERFSAEFPKEGPSILRIQQVVRGDSAAYFCASSQGDGASQPQHFGDGTRLSIL.

There are a few counts of this clone. V and J are TRBV21-1 and TRBJ1-5; the listed D gene, TRBD1, was not tested against the DNA. TRBV21-1 is listed as a pseudogene. This CDR3 is built from 16 residues. CDR3 nucleotides: TGTGCCAGCAGCAAAGCGCTCGTCAGGGCCTATCAGCCCCAGCATTTT. Amino acid sequence: CASSKALVRAYQPQHF.

The V and J genes are TRBV19 and TRBJ1-2; 11 bases align to TRBD1. V shed 5 bases, J shed 6 bases, and the junction held 5 bases outside the gene matches. The CDR3 runs to 14 residues. Germline-derived CDR1 and CDR2 are LNHDA and SQIVND (reference sequence). CDR3 in amino acids: CASSGQGARNGYTF. In DNA form, the CDR3 reads TGTGCCAGTAGTGGACAGGGGGCGCGGAATGGCTACACCTTC.

V is TRBV2 and J is TRBJ1-5, with D maybe TRBD1 (6 bases). Per the germline V gene, CDR1 is SNHLY and CDR2 is FYNNEI. The CDR3 has 16 residues. V lost 3 bases and J lost 4, with 16 bases in between. The CDR3 here is CASSEGARGGNQPQHF. The CDR3 bases are TGTGCCAGCAGTGAGGGGGCACGGGGGGGAAATCAGCCCCAGCATTTT. Based on the CDR3 plus reference TRBV2 and TRBJ1-5, the full variable domain is EPEVTQTPSHQVTQMGQEVILRCVPISNHLYFYWYRQILGQKVEFLVSFYNNEISEKSEIFDDQFSVERPDGSNFTLKIRSTKLEDSAMYFCASSEGARGGNQPQHFGDGTRLSIL.